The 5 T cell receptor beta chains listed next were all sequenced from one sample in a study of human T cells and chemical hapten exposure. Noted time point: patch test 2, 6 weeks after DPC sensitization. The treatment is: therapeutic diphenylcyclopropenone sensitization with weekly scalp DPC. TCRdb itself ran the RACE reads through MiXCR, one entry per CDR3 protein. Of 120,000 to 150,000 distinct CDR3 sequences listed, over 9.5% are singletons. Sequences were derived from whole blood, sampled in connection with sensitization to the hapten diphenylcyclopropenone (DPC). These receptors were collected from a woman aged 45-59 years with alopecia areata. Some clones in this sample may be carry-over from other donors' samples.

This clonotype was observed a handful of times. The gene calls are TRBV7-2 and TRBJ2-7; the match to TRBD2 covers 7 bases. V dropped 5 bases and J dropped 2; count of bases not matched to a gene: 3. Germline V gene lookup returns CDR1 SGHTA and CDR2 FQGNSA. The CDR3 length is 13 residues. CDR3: CASSRDYAYEQYF. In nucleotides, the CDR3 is TGTGCCAGCAGCCGGGACTATGCCTACGAGCAGTACTTC.

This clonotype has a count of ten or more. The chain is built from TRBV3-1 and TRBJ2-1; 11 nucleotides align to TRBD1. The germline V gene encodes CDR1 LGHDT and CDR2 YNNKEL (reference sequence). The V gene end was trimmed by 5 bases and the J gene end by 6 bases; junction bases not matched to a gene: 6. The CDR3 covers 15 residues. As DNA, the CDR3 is TGTGCCAGCAGCTTGGACAGGGGGCCTGTCAATGAGCAGTTCTTC. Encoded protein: CASSLDRGPVNEQFF.

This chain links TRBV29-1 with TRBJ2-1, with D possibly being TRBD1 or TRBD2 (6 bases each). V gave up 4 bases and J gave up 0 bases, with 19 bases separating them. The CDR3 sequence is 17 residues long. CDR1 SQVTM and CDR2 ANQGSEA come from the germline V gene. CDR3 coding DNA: TGCAGCGTTGGAGGGGGGACTCTCAGGAGCTCCTACAATGAGCAGTTCTTC. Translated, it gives CSVGGGTLRSSYNEQFF.

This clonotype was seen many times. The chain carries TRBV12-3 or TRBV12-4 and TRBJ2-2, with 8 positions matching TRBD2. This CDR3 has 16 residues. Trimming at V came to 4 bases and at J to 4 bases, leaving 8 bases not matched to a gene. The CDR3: CASSYRLALGTGELFF. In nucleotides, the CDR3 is TGTGCCAGCAGTTACCGACTAGCGCTAGGCACCGGGGAGCTGTTTTTT.

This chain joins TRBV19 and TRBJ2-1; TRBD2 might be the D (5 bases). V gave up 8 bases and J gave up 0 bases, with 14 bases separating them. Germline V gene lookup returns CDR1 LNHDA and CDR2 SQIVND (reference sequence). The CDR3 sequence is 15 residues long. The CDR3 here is CASERRGFSYNEQFF. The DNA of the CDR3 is TGTGCCAGTGAACGGCGAGGGTTCTCCTACAATGAGCAGTTCTTC.